This T cell receptor (beta chain) derives from a study of a mutant IDH1 vaccine in newly diagnosed glioma. Across the whole study: Treated patients showed a male proportion of roughly 62%, a female proportion of roughly 38%, and a mean age of roughly 40 years. Every participant had undergone radiotherapy, temozolomide, or both before, and most underwent both.

Germline CDR1 is SGHNT and CDR2 is YYREEE (reference sequence). This CDR3 is built from 16 residues. V was pared by 4 bases and J by 0 bases, with 6 bases of the junction left unmatched. Noted time point: baseline, week 1 (first vaccination visit). As to treatment: pre-vaccination baseline after standard-of-care therapy. Tumors from donors were new WHO grade 3 or 4 IDH1-mutant astrocytomas with ATRX loss. Clones were read by immunoSEQ multiplex PCR, and TCRdb kept only the in-frame ones, dropping some. The sample consists of roughly 70,000 clones, more than 70% of them appearing once. Sequencing used peripheral blood mononuclear cells (PBMCs), obtained from a glioma patient treated with radiotherapy, temozolomide or both. This TCR derives from a young woman with glioma. Some clones in this sample may be carry-over from other donors' samples. V usage is TRBV5-4 and J usage is TRBJ2-1, with 8 bases matching TRBD2. CDR3 region: CASSLPRGGSYNEQFF. In DNA, the CDR3 is TGTGCCAGCAGCCTCCCTCGGGGGGGCTCCTACAATGAGCAGTTCTTC.